The T cell receptor beta chain described here comes from a study of PD-1 blockade in classical Hodgkin lymphoma. TCRdb's table, derived via immunoSEQ multiplex PCR, lists solely in-frame clones and lacks some. This sample has about 21,000 clones; 75% to 90% occur once, and the top ten carry roughly 14%. After removal of 8 bases from V and 4 bases from J, the junction contained 8 bases not matched to a gene. There are 13 residues in the CDR3. The germline V gene encodes CDR1 SQVTM and CDR2 ANQGSEA. Documented time point: cycle 4 day 1 (C4D1), after more than five weeks of nivolumab. No patient escaped relapse after autologous stem cell transplantation, and brentuximab vedotin exposure varied. Concerning this clone itself: Its antigen is not known.

General observations from the study: The study found that TCR diversity rose significantly by C4D1 in CD4+ but not CD8+ cells. Exclusion removed patients who began nivolumab under 1 year after ASCT.

This chain joins TRBV29-1 and TRBJ1-2, with TRBD1 matching 9 bases. Sequenced here: peripheral blood mononuclear cells (PBMCs), sampled before the fourth cycle of nivolumab. The receptor was isolated from a human donor with classical Hodgkin lymphoma. The chain's CDR3 is CSFLGQGSYGYTF. The CDR3 DNA follows: TGCAGCTTTCTGGGACAGGGATCCTATGGCTACACCTTC. The entire variable domain, with the rest obtained from reference TRBV29-1 and TRBJ1-2, is as follows: SAVISQKPSRDICQRGTSLTIQCQVDSQVTMMFWYRQQPGQSLTLIATANQGSEATYESGFVIDKFPISRPNLTFSTLTVSNMSPEDSSIYLCSFLGQGSYGYTFGSGTRLTVV.